A selection of T cell receptor beta chains follows, all from one sample in a study of neoadjuvant anti-PD-1 for oral cavity cancer. TCRdb's copy holds only in-frame clones and misses some; the assay was immunoSEQ multiplex PCR. Of about 15,000 clones in the sample, around 36% were seen once. The specimen comprised tumor tissue, sampled after nivolumab (anti-PD-1) treatment. These receptor sequences come from a person between 40 and 85 years old with oral cavity squamous cell carcinoma. Both conserved end residues are part of each CDR3.

V: TRBV27
J: TRBJ1-5
CDR3: CASSFWNQPQHF

V: TRBV5-5
J: TRBJ2-1
CDR3: CASSQDLSGQPYNEQFF

V: TRBV7-8
J: TRBJ1-4
CDR3: CATGPLTNEKLFF

V: TRBV11-2
J: TRBJ2-3
CDR3: CASSQQGSTDTQYF

V: TRBV11-3
J: TRBJ2-2
CDR3: CASSLGTVTGELFF

V: TRBV6-5
J: TRBJ2-5
CDR3: CASSQRGLGETQYF

V: TRBV7-2
J: TRBJ2-4
CDR3: CASSPRAGDGNIQYF

V: TRBV7-2
J: TRBJ1-2
CDR3: CASSLWTANYGYTF

V: TRBV7-9
J: TRBJ2-5
CDR3: CASSLRGQQETQYF

V: TRBV11-2
J: TRBJ2-7
CDR3: CASSSPWNEQYF

V: TRBV20-1
J: TRBJ2-1
CDR3: CSAGVNEQFF

V: TRBV7-2
J: TRBJ1-5
CDR3: CASSFQGSQDQPQHF

V: TRBV11-2
J: TRBJ2-1
CDR3: CASSLGLEAEQFF

V: TRBV6-1
J: TRBJ2-2
CDR3: CASSEARPGELFF

V: TRBV6-5
J: TRBJ2-3
CDR3: CASTSLAVTDTQYF

V: TRBV5-6
J: TRBJ2-1
CDR3: CASSSLGKADNEQFF

V: TRBV19
J: TRBJ2-7
CDR3: CASSATGEQYF

V: TRBV9
J: TRBJ1-1
CDR3: CASSPLGQSLNTEAFF

V: TRBV5-1
J: TRBJ1-2
CDR3: CASSLTAGNYGYTF

V: TRBV29-1
J: TRBJ2-7
CDR3: CSAEDDSNYEQYF

V: TRBV6-5
J: TRBJ1-1
CDR3: CASSEFSENTEAFF

V: TRBV4-3
J: TRBJ1-2
CDR3: CASSLSLGSGYGYTF

V: TRBV9
J: TRBJ2-2
CDR3: CASSFGTLNTGELFF

V: TRBV4-3
J: TRBJ1-3
CDR3: CASSQGPSSGNTIYF

V: TRBV29-1
J: TRBJ1-5
CDR3: CSVDRGRQPQHF

V: TRBV6-1
J: TRBJ2-1
CDR3: CASSQDRGNYNEQFF

V: TRBV4-1
J: TRBJ2-3
CDR3: CASSQSLLTDTQYF

V: TRBV19
J: TRBJ2-5
CDR3: CASSPRGGDQETQYF

V: TRBV5-1
J: TRBJ1-5
CDR3: CASSLGVDQPQHF

V: TRBV18
J: TRBJ1-1
CDR3: CASSPRSEFTEAFF

V: TRBV6-1
J: TRBJ2-5
CDR3: CASSEAGGTGVETQYF

V: TRBV2
J: TRBJ2-3
CDR3: CASNFRDGYTDTQYF

V: TRBV5-5
J: TRBJ1-5
CDR3: CASSSEERGGNQPQHF

V: TRBV6-5
J: TRBJ1-4
CDR3: CASSYSNRGVKLFF

V: TRBV4-3
J: TRBJ1-6
CDR3: CASSQDRVTKGSPLHF

V: TRBV9
J: TRBJ2-3
CDR3: CASSVGLAGGLADTQYF

V: TRBV6-6
J: TRBJ2-3
CDR3: CASSVTSSTDTQYF

V: TRBV5-8
J: TRBJ2-3
CDR3: CASSTGTSGARVTDTQYF

V: TRBV7-2
J: TRBJ2-2
CDR3: CASSLRGLNTGELFF

V: TRBV5-4
J: TRBJ1-6
CDR3: CASRPGRGRNSPLHF